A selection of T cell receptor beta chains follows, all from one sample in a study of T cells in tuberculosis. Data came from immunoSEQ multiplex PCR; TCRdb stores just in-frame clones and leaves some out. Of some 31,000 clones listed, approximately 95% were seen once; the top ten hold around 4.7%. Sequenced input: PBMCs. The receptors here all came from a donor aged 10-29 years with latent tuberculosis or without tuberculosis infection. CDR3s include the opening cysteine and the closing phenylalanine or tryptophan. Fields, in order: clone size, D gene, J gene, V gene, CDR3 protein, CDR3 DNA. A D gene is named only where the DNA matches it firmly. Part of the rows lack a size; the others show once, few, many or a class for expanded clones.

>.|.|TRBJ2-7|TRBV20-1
CSAIRNYEQYF
TGCAGTGCTATTAGAAATTACGAGCAGTACTTC
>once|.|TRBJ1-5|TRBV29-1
CSVGWDINQPQHF
TGCAGCGTTGGTTGGGACATAAATCAGCCCCAGCATTTT
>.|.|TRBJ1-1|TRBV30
CAWSVRRGRLPVKAFF
TGTGCCTGGAGTGTAAGGAGGGGTCGATTACCTGTGAAAGCTTTCTTT
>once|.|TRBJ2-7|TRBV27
CASSPLDTAHEQYF
TGTGCCAGCAGTCCACTCGACACCGCTCACGAGCAGTACTTC
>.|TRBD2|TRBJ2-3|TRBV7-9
CASSFGSGGTDTQYF
TGTGCCAGCAGCTTTGGTAGCGGGGGGACAGATACGCAGTATTTT
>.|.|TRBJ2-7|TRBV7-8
CASSLHGVEQYF
TGTGCCAGCAGCTTACACGGGGTCGAGCAGTACTTC
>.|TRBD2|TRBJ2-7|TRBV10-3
CAISTSGTSGESTHEQYF
TGTGCCATCAGTACCTCCGGGACTAGCGGAGAGTCAACCCACGAGCAGTACTTC
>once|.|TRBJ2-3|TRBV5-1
CASSFGQTTDTQYF
TGCGCCAGCAGCTTTGGACAGACCACAGATACGCAGTATTTT
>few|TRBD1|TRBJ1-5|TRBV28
CASSSDRGQGNQPQHF
TGTGCCAGCAGTTCTGACAGGGGACAGGGCAATCAGCCCCAGCATTTT
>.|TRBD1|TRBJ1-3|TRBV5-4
CASSVRDRARGNTIYF
TGTGCCAGCAGCGTCCGGGACAGGGCTAGAGGAAACACCATATATTTT
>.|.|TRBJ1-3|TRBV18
CASSPMGGSDGDTIYF
TGTGCCAGCTCACCTATGGGGGGTTCGGACGGAGACACCATATATTTT
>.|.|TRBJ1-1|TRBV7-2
CASSLGTLNTEAFF
TGTGCCAGCAGCTTAGGGACATTGAACACTGAAGCTTTCTTT
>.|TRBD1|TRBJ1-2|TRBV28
CASSLDRGIGGYTF
TGTGCCAGCAGTTTGGACAGGGGTATTGGTGGCTACACCTTC
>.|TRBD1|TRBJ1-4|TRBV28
CASNTGADNEKLFF
TGTGCCAGCAACACAGGGGCTGATAATGAAAAACTGTTTTTT
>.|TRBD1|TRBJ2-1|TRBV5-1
CASSLQGNEQFF
TGCGCCAGCAGCTTACAGGGGAATGAGCAGTTCTTC
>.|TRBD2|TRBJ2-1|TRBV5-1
CASGRLDQLVGVGMGGIGEQFF
TGCGCCAGCGGACGACTCGACCAACTAGTTGGAGTTGGGATGGGGGGGATTGGTGAGCAGTTCTTC
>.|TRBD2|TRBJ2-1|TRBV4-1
CASSQSPSSGLLNEQFF
TGCGCCAGCAGCCAATCCCCGTCTAGCGGGCTTCTCAATGAGCAGTTCTTC
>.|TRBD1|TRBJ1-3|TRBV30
CAWSEGTGEVNTIYF
TGTGCCTGGAGTGAGGGGACAGGGGAGGTAAACACCATATATTTT
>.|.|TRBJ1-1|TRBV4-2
CASSQVSVENTEAFF
TGTGCCAGCAGCCAAGTATCGGTTGAGAACACTGAAGCTTTCTTT
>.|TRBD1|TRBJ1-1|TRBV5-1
CASSLQGVNTEAFF
TGCGCCAGCAGCTTGCAGGGGGTGAACACTGAAGCTTTCTTT
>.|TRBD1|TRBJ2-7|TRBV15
CATSRDRPGQNYEQYF
TGTGCCACCAGCAGAGATCGGCCGGGACAGAACTACGAGCAGTACTTC
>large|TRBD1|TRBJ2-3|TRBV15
CATSLRTGTDTQYF
TGTGCCACCAGCCTACGGACAGGGACAGATACGCAGTATTTT
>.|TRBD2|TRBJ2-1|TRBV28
CASSLSSGSGLYNEQFF
TGTGCCAGCAGTTTATCTAGCGGGAGTGGCCTATACAATGAGCAGTTCTTC
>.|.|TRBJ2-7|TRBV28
CASTPLGGGYASYEQYF
TGTGCCAGCACCCCGTTGGGCGGGGGCTACGCCTCCTACGAGCAGTACTTC
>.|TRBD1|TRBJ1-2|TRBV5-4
CASSPRPGGYGYTF
TGTGCCAGCAGCCCAAGGCCAGGGGGATATGGCTACACCTTC
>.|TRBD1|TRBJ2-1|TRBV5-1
CASSTQGADNEQFF
TGCGCCAGCAGCACACAGGGGGCGGACAATGAGCAGTTCTTC
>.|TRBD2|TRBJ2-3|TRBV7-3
CASSAGLAVDTQYF
TGTGCCAGCAGCGCAGGACTAGCGGTAGATACGCAGTATTTT
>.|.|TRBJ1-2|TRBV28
CASSQTGRVNYGYTF
TGTGCCAGCAGTCAGACAGGACGGGTTAACTATGGCTACACCTTC
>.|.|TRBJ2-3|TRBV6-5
CASSPPHMDTQYF
TGTGCCAGCAGCCCCCCCCACATGGATACGCAGTATTTT
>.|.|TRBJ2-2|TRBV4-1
CASSPKSMRGEYHTGELFF
TGCGCCAGCAGCCCCAAGTCGATGCGCGGGGAGTATCACACCGGGGAGCTGTTTTTT
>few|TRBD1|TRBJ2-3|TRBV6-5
CASSLDRVQADTQYF
TGTGCCAGCAGCCTCGACAGGGTTCAGGCAGATACGCAGTATTTT
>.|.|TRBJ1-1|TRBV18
CASSPSHTNTEAFF
TGTGCCAGCTCACCGAGTCATACGAACACTGAAGCTTTCTTT
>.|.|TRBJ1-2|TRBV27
CASSRQAGYGYTF
TGTGCCAGCAGTAGACAGGCGGGCTATGGCTACACCTTC
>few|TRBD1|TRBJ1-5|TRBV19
CASTDRDQPQHF
TGTGCCAGCACCGACAGGGATCAGCCCCAGCATTTT
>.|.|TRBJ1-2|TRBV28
CASSPPSGATNYGYTF
TGTGCCAGCAGTCCCCCCTCAGGGGCCACTAACTATGGCTACACCTTC
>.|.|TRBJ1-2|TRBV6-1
CASSEGVGGNYGYTF
TGTGCCAGCAGTGAAGGCGTCGGGGGAAACTATGGCTACACCTTC
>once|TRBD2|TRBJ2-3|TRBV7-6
CASSVYGGARADTQYF
TGTGCCAGCAGCGTATACGGGGGGGCCAGGGCAGATACGCAGTATTTT
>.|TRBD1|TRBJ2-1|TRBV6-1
CASSQRDRVNEQFF
TGTGCCAGCAGTCAAAGGGACAGGGTGAATGAGCAGTTCTTC
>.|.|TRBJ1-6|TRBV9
CTSSAQQGIDNSPLHF
TGTACCAGCAGCGCACAACAGGGAATAGATAATTCACCCCTCCACTTT
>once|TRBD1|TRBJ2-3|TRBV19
CASSMASRTGKADTQYF
TGTGCCAGTAGTATGGCTTCGAGGACAGGGAAGGCAGATACGCAGTATTTT
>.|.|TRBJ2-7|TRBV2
CASSWGGDSSYEQYF
TGTGCCAGCTCTTGGGGCGGAGACAGCTCCTACGAGCAGTACTTC
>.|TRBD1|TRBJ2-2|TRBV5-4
CASSLDGQGGGELFF
TGTGCCAGCAGCTTAGATGGACAGGGGGGCGGGGAGCTGTTTTTT
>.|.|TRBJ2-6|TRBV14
CASSLLGGGANVLTF
TGTGCCAGCAGCCTGTTGGGGGGTGGGGCCAACGTCCTGACTTTC
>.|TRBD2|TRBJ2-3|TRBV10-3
CATGTTPSSTDTQYF
TGTGCCACAGGGACTACCCCTTCTAGCACAGATACGCAGTATTTT
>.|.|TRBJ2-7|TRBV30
CAWRWGEAYEQYF
TGTGCCTGGAGATGGGGGGAGGCCTACGAGCAGTACTTC
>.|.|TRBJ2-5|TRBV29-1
CSVDPGEETQYF
TGCAGCGTTGATCCGGGGGAGGAGACCCAGTACTTC
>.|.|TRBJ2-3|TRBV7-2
CASSLAGGRADTQYF
TGTGCCAGCAGCTTAGCGGGGGGGCGCGCAGATACGCAGTATTTT
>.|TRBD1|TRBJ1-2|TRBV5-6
CASSSLTGDEFYGYTF
TGTGCCAGCAGCTCATTGACAGGGGACGAGTTCTATGGCTACACCTTC
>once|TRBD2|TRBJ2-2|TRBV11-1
CASSEKGLAGGGTGELFF
TGTGCCAGCAGCGAAAAAGGACTAGCGGGAGGAGGTACCGGGGAGCTGTTTTTT
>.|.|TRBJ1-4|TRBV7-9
CASSLGGTNEKLFF
TGTGCCAGCAGCTTAGGGGGCACTAATGAAAAACTGTTTTTT
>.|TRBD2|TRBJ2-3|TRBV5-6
CASSLGTSGVKVRTQYF
TGTGCCAGCAGCTTGGGGACTAGCGGGGTAAAAGTGCGTACGCAGTATTTT